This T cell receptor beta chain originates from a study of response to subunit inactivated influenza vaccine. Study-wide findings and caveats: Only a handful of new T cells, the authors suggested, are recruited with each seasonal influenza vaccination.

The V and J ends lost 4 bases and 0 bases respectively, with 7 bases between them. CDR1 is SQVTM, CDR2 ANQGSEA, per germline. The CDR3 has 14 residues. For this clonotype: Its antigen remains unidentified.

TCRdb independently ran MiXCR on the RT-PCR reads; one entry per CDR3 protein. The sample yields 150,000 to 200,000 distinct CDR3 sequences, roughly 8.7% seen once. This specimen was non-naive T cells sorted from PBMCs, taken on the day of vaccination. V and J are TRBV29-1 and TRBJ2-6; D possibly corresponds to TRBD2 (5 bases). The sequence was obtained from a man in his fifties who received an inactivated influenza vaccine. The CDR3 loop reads CSVGDYSGANVLTF. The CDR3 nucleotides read TGCAGCGTTGGTGACTACTCTGGGGCCAACGTCCTGACTTTC.